These 26 T cell receptor beta chains were all obtained from the same sample, sequenced in a study of T cells in localized non-small cell lung cancer. Data came from immunoSEQ multiplex PCR; TCRdb stores just in-frame clones and leaves some out. The sample yields tens of thousands of clones, about 87% seen once. The source was PBMCs, collected before any cancer treatment. The receptors originated from a female donor with stage II lung adenocarcinoma.

The genes are TRBV10-2 and TRBJ1-6; D is possibly TRBD1 (6 bases). The CDR3 extends over 15 amino acids. V was shortened by 2 bases and J by 9 bases, with 14 bases between the two germline ends. The germline V gene has CDR1 WSHSY and CDR2 SAAADI. The CDR3 nucleotides read TGCGCCAGCAGTGAGGCTGGGGGCGTGGGTTCACCCCTCCACTTT. As protein: CASSEAGGVGSPLHF.

The CDR3 reads CASSQPARQGARHGYTF. The CDR3, as DNA: TGTGCCAGCAGCCAACCGGCCCGACAGGGGGCAAGACATGGCTACACCTTC. V and J are TRBV4-2 and TRBJ1-2; 10 bases fit TRBD1. This CDR3 has 17 amino acids. Germline CDR1 and CDR2: LGHNA and YNFKEQ. Trimming took 2 bases from V and 6 from J; bases not matched to a gene: 12.

A few counts support this clone. V and J are TRBV7-6 and TRBJ2-7; 9 nucleotides agree with TRBD2. The germline V gene has CDR1 SGHVS and CDR2 FNYEAQ. With V trimmed by 0 bases and J by 3 bases, 3 bases remained unmatched. The CDR3 spans 15 residues. CDR3 in DNA: TGTGCCAGCAGCTTAGCGCTAGCGGGGAACTACGAGCAGTACTTC. It encodes CASSLALAGNYEQYF.

This rearrangement joins TRBV11-2 to TRBJ1-5, with a tentative D call TRBD1 (5 bases). V lost 0 bases and J 1 base, leaving 10 bases between the germline ends. The CDR3 sequence is 16 residues long. From germline, CDR1 is SGHAT and CDR2 FQNNGV. This CDR3 reads CASSLDDRESNQPQHF. The CDR3 DNA reads as TGTGCCAGCAGCTTAGATGACAGAGAAAGCAATCAGCCCCAGCATTTT.

The rearrangement links TRBV5-1 to TRBJ1-1; D perhaps matches TRBD1 (5 bases). CDR1 is SGHRS, CDR2 YFSETQ, per germline. V lost 4 bases and J 7 bases, leaving 23 bases between the germline ends. The CDR3 has 16 residues. For the CDR3, the DNA is TGCGCCAGCAGCCCTCGGGAAAGGGGCGCATTTAGTGAAGCTTTCTTT. Its protein product is CASSPRERGAFSEAFF.

The V and J genes are TRBV7-9 and TRBJ1-5; no clear D gene. With 1 base removed from V and 3 bases from J, the gap between germline ends came to 19 bases. CDR1 is SEHNR and CDR2 is FQNEAQ in the germline V gene (reference sequence). The CDR3 has 18 residues. CDR3 sequence: CASSLVRMNHLPNQPQHF. The CDR3 DNA sequence: TGTGCCAGCAGCTTAGTCAGGATGAACCACCTGCCCAATCAGCCCCAGCATTTT.

This chain connects TRBV9 to TRBJ2-1; D is possibly TRBD1 or TRBD2 (6 bases each). The CDR3 totals 19 residues. CDR1 and CDR2 from the germline V gene are SGDLS and YYNGEE. V lost 0 bases and J 4 bases, leaving 23 bases between the germline ends. CDR3 sequence reads: CASSVDPGQGRGGYNEQFF. DNA for the CDR3: TGTGCCAGCAGCGTAGATCCGGGACAAGGGCGGGGTGGGTACAATGAGCAGTTCTTC.

The chain joins TRBV7-9 to TRBJ1-2; 8 bases are shared with TRBD1. From germline, CDR1 is SEHNR and CDR2 FQNEAQ (reference sequence). The CDR3 contains 16 residues. V lost 3 bases to trimming and J lost 4 bases; unmatched junction nucleotides: 10. CDR3 sequence (DNA): TGTGCCAGCAGCTTCGAGTATGGACAGGGTACCTATGGCTACACCTTC. Its translation is CASSFEYGQGTYGYTF.

The chain joins TRBV5-1 to TRBJ1-1; tentative D call: TRBD1 (5 bases). V lost 1 base, J lost 0 bases, and 10 bases lay in between. This CDR3 is built from 15 residues. The germline V gene has CDR1 SGHRS and CDR2 YFSETQ. CDR3 sequence: CASSLQTGLNTEAFF. The DNA of the CDR3 is TGCGCCAGCAGCTTGCAGACGGGGCTGAACACTGAAGCTTTCTTT.

This rearrangement joins TRBV9 to TRBJ1-1; D gene ambiguous. The V gene lost 0 bases and the J gene lost 5 bases, with 11 bases spanning the gap. This CDR3 is built from 14 residues. CDR1 and CDR2 (germline): SGDLS, YYNGEE. CDR3 in amino acids: CASSVDPSKTEAFF. As DNA, the CDR3 is TGTGCCAGCAGCGTAGACCCATCAAAGACTGAAGCTTTCTTT.

This clone was detected a few times. The CDR3 loop reads CASSPRAAGEAYNSPLHF. The CDR3 DNA reads as TGTGCCAGCTCACCAAGGGCTGCGGGCGAAGCCTATAATTCACCCCTCCACTTT. This chain links TRBV18 with TRBJ1-6; no clear D. This CDR3 is 18 amino acids long. In germline, CDR1 is KGHSH, CDR2 LQKENI. Trimming took off 2 bases at V and 2 bases at J, with 16 bases between the two ends.

V gene TRBV10-2 combines with J gene TRBJ2-7, with a weak D call TRBD2 (6 bases). Germline CDR1 reads WSHSY; CDR2 reads SAAADI. V was pared by 10 bases and J by 1 base, with 8 bases between. The CDR3 has 11 residues. The CDR3 here is CATGTSYEQYF. DNA for the CDR3: TGCGCCACCGGGACTTCCTACGAGCAGTACTTC.

The rearrangement uses TRBV4-1 and TRBJ1-6; D is undetermined. The CDR3 contains 16 residues. With 1 base removed from V and 6 bases from J, the gap between germline ends came to 13 bases. Germline CDR1 MGHRA, CDR2 YSYEKL. The CDR3 is CASSQGGETGNSPLHF. The CDR3 DNA follows: TGCGCCAGCAGCCAAGGCGGGGAAACGGGTAATTCACCCCTCCACTTT.

The chain recombines TRBV1 with TRBJ2-7; the D call of TRBD1 is as the table states it, not checked on the DNA. TRBV1 is noted as a pseudogene. This CDR3 comprises 21 residues. The CDR3 DNA reads TGCACCAGCAGCCAAGATAACCAGACCCACCTCACAGGGTCCAGCTCCTACGAGCAGTACTTC. Translated, it gives CTSSQDNQTHLTGSSSYEQYF.

The gene calls are TRBV5-1 and TRBJ1-5, with D hard to call. This CDR3 comprises 14 residues. V gave up 2 bases and J gave up 3 bases, with 9 bases separating them. Germline V gene sequence: CDR1 SGHRS, CDR2 YFSETQ. CDR3 loop: CASSLGGPNQPQHF. In DNA form, the CDR3 reads TGCGCCAGCAGCTTAGGAGGACCCAATCAGCCCCAGCATTTT.

The chain links TRBV5-1 to TRBJ1-2; D possibly corresponds to TRBD1 (6 bases). Looked up from germline, CDR1 is SGHRS and CDR2 is YFSETQ. The CDR3 runs to 13 residues. The V and J ends lost 0 bases and 5 bases respectively, with 8 bases between them. The CDR3 is CASSLEGGYGYTF. CDR3 sequence (DNA): TGCGCCAGCAGCTTGGAGGGGGGATATGGCTACACCTTC.

J is TRBJ1-4 and V is TRBV27, with TRBD1 identical over 7 bases. The V segment lost 6 bases and the J segment 8 bases; nucleotides outside the gene matches: 12. Germline-derived CDR1 and CDR2 are MNHEY and SMNVEV (reference sequence). CDR3 length: 15 amino acids. DNA for the CDR3: TGTGCCAGCAGCCCCCTTGACAGGGCGCACGAAAAACTGTTTTTT. This gives the protein CASSPLDRAHEKLFF. The full variable domain, in which reference TRBV27 and TRBJ1-4 provide the parts outside the CDR3, is EAQVTQNPRYLITVTGKKLTVTCSQNMNHEYMSWYRQDPGLGLRQIYYSMNVEVTDKGDVPEGYKVSRKEKRNFPLILESPSPNQTSLYFCASSPLDRAHEKLFFGSGTQLSVL.

The CDR3 nucleotides are TGCAGCGTTGGGGGTGGCGATCAGCCCCAGCATTTT. Translating it yields CSVGGGDQPQHF. The chain combines TRBV29-1 with TRBJ1-5; no firm D call. Trimming took off 4 bases at V and 5 bases at J, with 9 bases between the two ends. Germline V CDR1 and CDR2: SQVTM, ANQGSEA. This CDR3 has 12 amino acids. The full variable domain, its missing parts supplied by reference TRBV29-1 and TRBJ1-5, is SAVISQKPSRDICQRGTSLTIQCQVDSQVTMMFWYRQQPGQSLTLIATANQGSEATYESGFVIDKFPISRPNLTFSTLTVSNMSPEDSSIYLCSVGGGDQPQHFGDGTRLSIL.

The chain joins TRBV6-4 to TRBJ1-1; D is unresolved. V lost 3 bases and J lost 1, with 6 bases in between. Germline V gene lookup returns CDR1 MRHNA and CDR2 SNTAGT. CDR3 size: 13 residues. CDR3 nucleotide sequence: TGTGCCAGCAGTGAGTCTGCGAACACTGAAGCTTTCTTT. It specifies CASSESANTEAFF.

The chain links TRBV5-6 to TRBJ1-1; D not resolved. Germline V CDR1 and CDR2: SGHDT, YYEEEE. CDR3 size: 13 residues. V lost 0 bases and J lost 1, with 4 bases in between. The CDR3: CASSLDPNTEAFF. DNA for the CDR3: TGTGCCAGCAGCTTGGACCCGAACACTGAAGCTTTCTTT.

This chain joins TRBV6-5 and TRBJ2-7; no clear D gene. CDR1 and CDR2 (germline): MNHEY, SVGAGI. Trimming pared 0 bases from V and 0 bases from J, leaving 3 bases between. This CDR3 spans 13 amino acids. The CDR3 bases are TGTGCCAGCAGTTACTCGGACTCCTACGAGCAGTACTTC. Protein sequence: CASSYSDSYEQYF.

CDR3 protein: CASSLAAAANTGELFF. The CDR3, as DNA: TGCGCCAGCAGCTTGGCGGCCGCGGCGAACACCGGGGAGCTGTTTTTT. The chain combines TRBV5-1 with TRBJ2-2; D remains ambiguous. The CDR3 covers 16 residues. Per germline, CDR1 SGHRS and CDR2 YFSETQ. The V end lost 0 bases, the J end lost 0 bases, and 9 bases lay between the germline ends. Full variable domain (rest looked up from reference TRBV5-1 and TRBJ2-2): KAGVTQTPRYLIKTRGQQVTLSCSPISGHRSVSWYQQTPGQGLQFLFEYFSETQRNKGNFPGRFSGRQFSNSRSEMNVSTLELGDSALYLCASSLAAAANTGELFFGEGSRLTVL.

CDR3 coding DNA: TGTGCCAGCACCTCCTTGGAAGGGGGGTATAAGCAGTATTTT. Protein: CASTSLEGGYKQYF. The genes are TRBV7-9 and TRBJ2-3; the D call may be TRBD1 or TRBD2 (6 bases each). Germline lookup yields CDR1 SEHNR and CDR2 FQNEAQ (reference sequence). V lost 7 bases and J lost 11, with 22 bases in between. This CDR3 is built from 14 residues.

As regards this clone: At one end the junction does not follow the germline gene, possibly because of a read error. This rearrangement joins TRBV5-1 to TRBJ2-5; D call uncertain. Germline V gene data show CDR1 as SGHRS and CDR2 as YFSETQ. CDR3 length: 13 amino acids. CDR3 protein: CASSLVWQETQYF. The DNA for the CDR3 is TGTGCCAGCAGCTTGGTTTGGCAAGAGACCCAGTACTTC.

The V gene is TRBV7-4, the J gene TRBJ1-2; no reliable D call. V was trimmed by 5 bases and J by 5 bases, leaving 12 bases between them. The CDR3 sequence is 13 residues long. The germline gives CDR1 SGHVT, CDR2 SQSDAQ. CDR3 in DNA: TGTGCCAGCAGCCAAGGCAGAGCTTATGGCTACACCTTC. This sequence encodes CASSQGRAYGYTF.

The genes are TRBV19 and TRBJ1-5; 9 nucleotides align to TRBD1. The CDR3 is 14 residues long. CDR1 and CDR2 (germline): LNHDA, SQIVND (reference sequence). Losses at the gene ends were 4 bases for V and 7 bases for J; bases not matched to a gene: 5. The DNA for the CDR3 is TGTGCCAGTAGTACCACAGGGGGCGGGCAGCCCCAGCATTTT. This sequence encodes CASSTTGGGQPQHF.